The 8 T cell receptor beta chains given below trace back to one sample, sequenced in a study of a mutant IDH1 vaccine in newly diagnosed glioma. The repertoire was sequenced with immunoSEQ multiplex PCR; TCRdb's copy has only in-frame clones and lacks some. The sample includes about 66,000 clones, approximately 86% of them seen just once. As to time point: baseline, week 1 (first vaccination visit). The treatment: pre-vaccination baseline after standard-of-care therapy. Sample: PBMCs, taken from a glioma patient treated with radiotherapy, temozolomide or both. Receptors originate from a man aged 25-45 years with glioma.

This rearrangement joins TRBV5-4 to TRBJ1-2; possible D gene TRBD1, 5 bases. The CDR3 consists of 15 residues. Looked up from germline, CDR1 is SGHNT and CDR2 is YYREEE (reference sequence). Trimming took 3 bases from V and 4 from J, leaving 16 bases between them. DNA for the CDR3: TGTGCCAGCAGCTACCGTCAGGGATTCAGCTATGGCTACACCTTC. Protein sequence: CASSYRQGFSYGYTF.

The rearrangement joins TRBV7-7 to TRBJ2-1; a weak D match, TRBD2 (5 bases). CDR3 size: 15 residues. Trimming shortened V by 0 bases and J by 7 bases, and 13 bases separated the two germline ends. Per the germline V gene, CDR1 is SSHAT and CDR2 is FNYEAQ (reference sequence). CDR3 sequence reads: CASSLAKASRNEQFF. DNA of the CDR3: TGTGCCAGCAGCTTAGCTAAGGCTAGCCGTAATGAGCAGTTCTTC.

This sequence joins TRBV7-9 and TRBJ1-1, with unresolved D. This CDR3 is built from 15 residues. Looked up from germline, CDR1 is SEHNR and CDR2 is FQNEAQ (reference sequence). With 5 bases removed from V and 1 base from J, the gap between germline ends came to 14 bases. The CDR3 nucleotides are TGTGCCAGCAGCCCAAGACGGTCCAGGAACACTGAAGCTTTCTTT. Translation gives CASSPRRSRNTEAFF.

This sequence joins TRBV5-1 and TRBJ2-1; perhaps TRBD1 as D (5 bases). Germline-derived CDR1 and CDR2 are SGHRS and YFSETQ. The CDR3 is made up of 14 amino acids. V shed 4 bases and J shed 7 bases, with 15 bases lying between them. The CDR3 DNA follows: TGCGCCAGCAGCCTAGGACAAAGTGCAAATGAGCAGTTCTTC. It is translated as CASSLGQSANEQFF.

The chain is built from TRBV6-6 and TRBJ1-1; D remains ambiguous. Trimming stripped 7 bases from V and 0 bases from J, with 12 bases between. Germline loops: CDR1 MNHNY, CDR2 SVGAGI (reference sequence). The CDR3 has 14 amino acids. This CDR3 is CASKDGSMNTEAFF. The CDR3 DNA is TGTGCCAGCAAGGACGGAAGCATGAACACTGAAGCTTTCTTT.

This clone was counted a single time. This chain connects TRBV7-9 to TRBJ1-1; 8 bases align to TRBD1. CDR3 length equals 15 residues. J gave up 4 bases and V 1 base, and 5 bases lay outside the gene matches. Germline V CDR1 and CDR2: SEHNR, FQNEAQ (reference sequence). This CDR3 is CASSLGQGTGTEAFF. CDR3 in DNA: TGTGCCAGCAGCTTAGGACAGGGGACCGGCACTGAAGCTTTCTTT.

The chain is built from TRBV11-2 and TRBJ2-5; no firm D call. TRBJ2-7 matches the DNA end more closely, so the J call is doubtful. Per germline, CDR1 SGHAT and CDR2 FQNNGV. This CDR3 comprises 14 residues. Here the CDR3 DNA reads TGTGCCAGCAGCCACCGTTGGTCCTCGGACGAGCAGTACTTC. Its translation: CASSHRWSSDEQYF.

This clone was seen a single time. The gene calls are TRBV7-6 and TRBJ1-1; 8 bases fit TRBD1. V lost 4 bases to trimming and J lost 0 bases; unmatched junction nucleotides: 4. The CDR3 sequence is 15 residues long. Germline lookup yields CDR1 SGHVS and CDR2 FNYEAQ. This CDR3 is CASSSRQGMNTEAFF. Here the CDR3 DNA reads TGTGCCAGCAGCTCGCGACAGGGGATGAACACTGAAGCTTTCTTT. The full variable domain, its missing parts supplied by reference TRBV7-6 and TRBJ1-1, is GAGVSQSPRYKVTKRGQDVALRCDPISGHVSLYWYRQALGQGPEFLTYFNYEAQQDKSGLPNDRFSAERPEGSISTLTIQRTEQRDSAMYRCASSSRQGMNTEAFFGQGTRLTVV.